This is a list of T cell receptor beta chains from one sample in a study of a mutant IDH1 vaccine in newly diagnosed glioma. TCRdb keeps only in-frame clones here, not all; method: immunoSEQ multiplex PCR. This sample carries roughly 43,000 clones, less than 85% of them seen once, and the ten largest clones take around 19%. Which antigens these TCRs recognize remains unknown. The source was PBMCs, collected from a glioma patient whose treatment included an IDH1 peptide vaccine. The receptors derive from a man aged 18-30 years with glioma. Some clones in this sample may be carry-over from other donors' samples. Each CDR3 is given with its conserved first and last residue. Fields, in order: D gene, clone size, J gene, V gene, CDR3 protein, CDR3 DNA. The D gene is left open where the match is weak. Clone size appears in some rows only: once, few, many, or a class for an expanded clone.

D gene: -; clone size: -; J gene: TRBJ1-1; V gene: TRBV30; CDR3 protein: CAWSVGGYTEAFF; CDR3 DNA: TGTGCCTGGAGTGTAGGGGGGTACACTGAAGCTTTCTTT
D gene: TRBD1; clone size: -; J gene: TRBJ2-7; V gene: TRBV10-3; CDR3 protein: CATGQALEQYF; CDR3 DNA: TGTGCCACCGGACAGGCGCTCGAGCAGTACTTC
D gene: -; clone size: -; J gene: TRBJ1-5; V gene: TRBV5-5; CDR3 protein: CASSSRQVRGNQPQHF; CDR3 DNA: TGTGCCAGCAGCTCCAGACAGGTCCGGGGCAATCAGCCCCAGCATTTT
D gene: -; clone size: -; J gene: TRBJ1-1; V gene: TRBV27; CDR3 protein: CASSLSDMENTEAFF; CDR3 DNA: TGTGCCAGCAGTTTGTCGGACATGGAGAACACTGAAGCTTTCTTT
D gene: -; clone size: -; J gene: TRBJ2-7; V gene: TRBV18; CDR3 protein: CASSLRDTEQYF; CDR3 DNA: TGTGCCAGCTCACTACGGGACACCGAGCAGTACTTC
D gene: TRBD1; clone size: -; J gene: TRBJ2-7; V gene: TRBV7-7; CDR3 protein: CASSLSGTGDKQYF; CDR3 DNA: TGTGCTAGCAGTTTATCCGGGACAGGGGACAAGCAGTACTTC
D gene: TRBD1; clone size: -; J gene: TRBJ1-1; V gene: TRBV29-1; CDR3 protein: CSLVSGTGDTEAFF; CDR3 DNA: TGCAGCTTAGTTTCCGGGACAGGGGACACTGAAGCTTTCTTT
D gene: -; clone size: few; J gene: TRBJ2-2; V gene: TRBV11-2; CDR3 protein: CASSLSAGELFF; CDR3 DNA: TGTGCCAGCAGCTTATCCGCCGGGGAGCTGTTTTTT
D gene: -; clone size: -; J gene: TRBJ1-5; V gene: TRBV5-6; CDR3 protein: CASSYQGLNQPQHF; CDR3 DNA: TGTGCCAGCAGCTACCAGGGACTCAATCAGCCCCAGCATTTT
D gene: TRBD2; clone size: -; J gene: TRBJ2-5; V gene: TRBV30; CDR3 protein: CAWSFWRGPGGQETQYF; CDR3 DNA: TGTGCCTGGAGTTTCTGGCGGGGTCCCGGGGGGCAAGAGACCCAGTACTTC
D gene: -; clone size: once; J gene: TRBJ2-3; V gene: TRBV9; CDR3 protein: CASSADRLLTDTQYF; CDR3 DNA: TGTGCCAGCAGTGCGGACCGCCTTCTGACAGATACGCAGTATTTT
D gene: -; clone size: -; J gene: TRBJ2-7; V gene: TRBV27; CDR3 protein: CASTSGTSPREQYF; CDR3 DNA: TGTGCCAGCACCTCGGGGACCTCCCCTCGCGAGCAGTACTTC
D gene: -; clone size: -; J gene: TRBJ1-1; V gene: TRBV15; CDR3 protein: CATRSRGEAFF; CDR3 DNA: TGTGCCACCAGATCAAGGGGTGAAGCTTTCTTT
D gene: TRBD1; clone size: once; J gene: TRBJ2-2; V gene: TRBV5-1; CDR3 protein: CASSFRVQGPVVKNTGELFF; CDR3 DNA: TGCGCCAGCAGTTTCCGAGTACAGGGGCCAGTGGTAAAGAACACCGGGGAGCTGTTTTTT
D gene: -; clone size: medium-sized; J gene: TRBJ1-5; V gene: TRBV9; CDR3 protein: CASSVGSTDEPNQPQHF; CDR3 DNA: TGTGCCAGCAGCGTAGGGAGTACAGACGAACCGAATCAGCCCCAGCATTTT
D gene: -; clone size: -; J gene: TRBJ1-2; V gene: TRBV18; CDR3 protein: CASSPLGDLYGYTF; CDR3 DNA: TGTGCCAGCTCACCTTTGGGGGACCTCTATGGCTACACCTTC
D gene: TRBD1; clone size: once; J gene: TRBJ1-5; V gene: TRBV7-9; CDR3 protein: CASSPGGGQGFNQPQHF; CDR3 DNA: TGTGCCAGCAGCCCAGGGGGTGGGCAGGGGTTTAATCAGCCCCAGCATTTT
D gene: -; clone size: -; J gene: TRBJ2-7; V gene: TRBV27; CDR3 protein: CASSLGIRFEQYF; CDR3 DNA: TGTGCCAGCAGTTTAGGAATTAGGTTCGAGCAGTACTTC
D gene: -; clone size: -; J gene: TRBJ1-5; V gene: TRBV5-1; CDR3 protein: CASSLGGGPDQPQHF; CDR3 DNA: TGCGCCAGCAGCTTGGGAGGAGGTCCAGATCAGCCCCAGCATTTT
D gene: TRBD1; clone size: few; J gene: TRBJ2-1; V gene: TRBV5-5; CDR3 protein: CASSLAWTGSNEQFF; CDR3 DNA: TGTGCCAGCAGCTTGGCCTGGACAGGGAGCAATGAGCAGTTCTTC
D gene: -; clone size: -; J gene: TRBJ1-1; V gene: TRBV7-9; CDR3 protein: CASSLSKGKGTEAFF; CDR3 DNA: TGTGCCAGCAGCTTATCCAAGGGGAAGGGTACTGAAGCTTTCTTT
D gene: -; clone size: -; J gene: TRBJ1-1; V gene: TRBV28; CDR3 protein: CASSFLRNTEAFF; CDR3 DNA: TGTGCCAGCAGTTTTCTCCGGAACACTGAAGCTTTCTTT
D gene: TRBD1; clone size: -; J gene: TRBJ2-2; V gene: TRBV5-1; CDR3 protein: CASSLTGGLNTGELFF; CDR3 DNA: TGCGCCAGCAGCTTAACAGGGGGCTTGAACACCGGGGAGCTGTTTTTT
D gene: -; clone size: -; J gene: TRBJ1-3; V gene: TRBV6-5; CDR3 protein: CASSYRGAGNTIYF; CDR3 DNA: TGTGCCAGCAGCTATCGAGGGGCTGGAAACACCATATATTTT
D gene: -; clone size: -; J gene: TRBJ1-3; V gene: TRBV25-1; CDR3 protein: CASSKGSGGNTIYF; CDR3 DNA: TGTGCCAGCAGTAAGGGGAGTGGTGGAAACACCATATATTTT
D gene: TRBD2; clone size: -; J gene: TRBJ2-7; V gene: TRBV6-5; CDR3 protein: CASSSTGGLGEQYF; CDR3 DNA: TGTGCCAGCAGTTCCACGGGGGGGCTTGGCGAGCAGTACTTC
D gene: -; clone size: few; J gene: TRBJ1-5; V gene: TRBV6-1; CDR3 protein: CASSDSRTGQPQHF; CDR3 DNA: TGTGCCAGCAGTGACAGTCGTACGGGTCAGCCCCAGCATTTT
D gene: TRBD2; clone size: -; J gene: TRBJ2-7; V gene: TRBV7-3; CDR3 protein: CASQFLAGESGGSYEQYF; CDR3 DNA: TGTGCCAGCCAGTTCCTAGCGGGGGAGAGCGGAGGCTCCTACGAGCAGTACTTC
D gene: -; clone size: -; J gene: TRBJ2-7; V gene: TRBV30; CDR3 protein: CAWKGPGGNSYEQYF; CDR3 DNA: TGTGCCTGGAAGGGGCCTGGAGGGAACTCCTACGAGCAGTACTTC
D gene: TRBD1; clone size: -; J gene: TRBJ2-7; V gene: TRBV7-8; CDR3 protein: CASSSGTVYEQYF; CDR3 DNA: TGTGCCAGCAGCTCCGGGACAGTGTACGAGCAGTACTTC
D gene: TRBD1; clone size: -; J gene: TRBJ2-1; V gene: TRBV30; CDR3 protein: CAWKSGQTNNEQFF; CDR3 DNA: TGTGCCTGGAAGTCGGGACAGACGAACAATGAGCAGTTCTTC
D gene: -; clone size: -; J gene: TRBJ1-1; V gene: TRBV5-4; CDR3 protein: CASSLVGGITEAFF; CDR3 DNA: TGTGCCAGCAGCTTGGTTGGTGGAATCACTGAAGCTTTCTTT
D gene: TRBD1; clone size: once; J gene: TRBJ1-2; V gene: TRBV6-1; CDR3 protein: CASSKDREYGYTF; CDR3 DNA: TGTGCCAGCAGTAAGGACAGGGAGTATGGCTACACCTTC
D gene: -; clone size: large; J gene: TRBJ1-2; V gene: TRBV29-1; CDR3 protein: CSVEGYGYTF; CDR3 DNA: TGCAGCGTTGAGGGTTATGGCTACACCTTC
D gene: -; clone size: -; J gene: TRBJ2-5; V gene: TRBV9; CDR3 protein: CASSPRSYPGETQYF; CDR3 DNA: TGTGCCAGCAGCCCGCGGTCCTATCCGGGAGAGACCCAGTACTTC
D gene: -; clone size: -; J gene: TRBJ1-1; V gene: TRBV20-1; CDR3 protein: CSADGTEAFF; CDR3 DNA: TGCAGTGCTGACGGTACTGAAGCTTTCTTT
D gene: TRBD1; clone size: -; J gene: TRBJ1-3; V gene: TRBV6-6; CDR3 protein: CASRDRVLYF; CDR3 DNA: TGTGCCAGCAGGGACAGGGTCTTATATTTT
D gene: -; clone size: -; J gene: TRBJ2-3; V gene: TRBV5-1; CDR3 protein: CASSFRPPTSTDTQYF; CDR3 DNA: TGCGCCAGCAGCTTTAGGCCCCCCACTTCGACAGATACGCAGTATTTT
D gene: -; clone size: few; J gene: TRBJ1-2; V gene: TRBV29-1; CDR3 protein: CSGLEGLGYTF; CDR3 DNA: TGCAGCGGTTTGGAGGGGTTGGGCTACACCTTC
D gene: TRBD2; clone size: -; J gene: TRBJ2-2; V gene: TRBV7-2; CDR3 protein: CASSLFTSGGKGELFF; CDR3 DNA: TGTGCCAGCAGCTTATTCACTAGCGGGGGAAAGGGGGAGCTGTTTTTT
D gene: -; clone size: -; J gene: TRBJ1-2; V gene: TRBV6-1; CDR3 protein: CASRGFPYGYTF; CDR3 DNA: TGTGCCAGCAGAGGGTTCCCCTATGGCTACACCTTC
D gene: TRBD1; clone size: medium-sized; J gene: TRBJ1-1; V gene: TRBV9; CDR3 protein: CASSAGQDTEAFF; CDR3 DNA: TGTGCCAGCAGCGCGGGACAGGACACTGAAGCTTTCTTT
D gene: -; clone size: -; J gene: TRBJ2-7; V gene: TRBV7-2; CDR3 protein: CASSHPGSGSSSYEQYF; CDR3 DNA: TGTGCCAGCAGCCACCCGGGGAGCGGGTCAAGCTCCTACGAGCAGTACTTC
D gene: TRBD2; clone size: -; J gene: TRBJ2-1; V gene: TRBV5-4; CDR3 protein: CASSPSAGGLYNEQFF; CDR3 DNA: TGTGCCAGCAGTCCCTCAGCGGGGGGGCTGTACAATGAGCAGTTCTTC
D gene: -; clone size: -; J gene: TRBJ2-5; V gene: TRBV6-5; CDR3 protein: CASSYSETQYF; CDR3 DNA: TGTGCCAGCAGTTACTCAGAGACCCAGTACTTC
D gene: -; clone size: few; J gene: TRBJ1-1; V gene: TRBV5-1; CDR3 protein: CASSFDIGRNTEAFF; CDR3 DNA: TGCGCCAGCAGCTTTGATATCGGCAGGAACACTGAAGCTTTCTTT
D gene: TRBD1; clone size: few; J gene: TRBJ1-3; V gene: TRBV27; CDR3 protein: CASSHRGSGNTIYF; CDR3 DNA: TGTGCCAGCAGTCACAGGGGCTCTGGAAACACCATATATTTT
D gene: -; clone size: -; J gene: TRBJ1-2; V gene: TRBV11-2; CDR3 protein: CASSSFYDYGYTF; CDR3 DNA: TGTGCCAGCAGTTCTTTCTATGACTATGGCTACACCTTC
D gene: TRBD2; clone size: -; J gene: TRBJ2-3; V gene: TRBV29-1; CDR3 protein: CSAGGGEVWDTQYF; CDR3 DNA: TGCAGCGCCGGGGGGGGCGAAGTATGGGATACGCAGTATTTT
D gene: -; clone size: -; J gene: TRBJ2-3; V gene: TRBV5-1; CDR3 protein: CASRKGTTSTDTQYF; CDR3 DNA: TGCGCCAGCAGGAAAGGAACTACTAGCACAGATACGCAGTATTTT
D gene: -; clone size: -; J gene: TRBJ2-5; V gene: TRBV29-1; CDR3 protein: CSVGAGGGQETQYF; CDR3 DNA: TGCAGCGTTGGGGCAGGGGGGGGTCAAGAGACCCAGTACTTC
D gene: -; clone size: once; J gene: TRBJ1-4; V gene: TRBV9; CDR3 protein: CASSVDHGSFEKLFF; CDR3 DNA: TGTGCCAGCAGCGTAGACCATGGATCCTTTGAAAAACTGTTTTTT
D gene: TRBD1; clone size: once; J gene: TRBJ1-5; V gene: TRBV27; CDR3 protein: CASSFGTDQPQHF; CDR3 DNA: TGTGCCAGCAGTTTTGGGACAGATCAGCCCCAGCATTTT
D gene: TRBD1; clone size: -; J gene: TRBJ1-2; V gene: TRBV5-1; CDR3 protein: CASRSDRVHGYTF; CDR3 DNA: TGCGCCAGCAGGTCAGACAGGGTCCATGGCTACACCTTC
D gene: -; clone size: -; J gene: TRBJ1-1; V gene: TRBV29-1; CDR3 protein: CSARERGTEAFF; CDR3 DNA: TGCAGCGCACGGGAAAGGGGCACTGAAGCTTTCTTT